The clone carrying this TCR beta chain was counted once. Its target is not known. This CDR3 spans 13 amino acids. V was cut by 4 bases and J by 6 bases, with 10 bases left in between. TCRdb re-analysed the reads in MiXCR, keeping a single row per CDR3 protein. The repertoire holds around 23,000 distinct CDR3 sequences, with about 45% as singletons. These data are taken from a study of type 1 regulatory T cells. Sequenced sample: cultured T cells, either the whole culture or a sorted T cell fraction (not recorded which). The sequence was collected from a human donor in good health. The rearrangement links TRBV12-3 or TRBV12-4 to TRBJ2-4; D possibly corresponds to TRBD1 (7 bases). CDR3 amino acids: CASSSRGANIQYF. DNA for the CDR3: TGTGCCAGCAGTTCCAGGGGGGCAAACATTCAGTACTTC.